The 3 T cell receptor beta chains below come from one sample, sequenced in a study of a mutant IDH1 vaccine in newly diagnosed glioma (dated by TCRdb to the early 2020s). Receptors were amplified or captured by the immunoSEQ multiplex PCR assay. TCRdb retrieved this table from immuneACCESS and kept in-frame rearrangements only. Not all clones are present; in checked studies, unresolved V genes account for under half, and no reason is known for the remainder. Present in this sample are tens of thousands of clones, 70% to 85% of which were seen just once. About 3.1% of the sample is taken by the ten largest. What this sample's time point label stands for: week 5, during vaccination. Each vaccine dose was 300 ug of a 20-mer mutant IDH1 peptide in Montanide, given subcutaneously with topical imiquimod. Their antigens remain unidentified. The sequences come from PBMCs, collected from a glioma patient whose treatment included an IDH1 peptide vaccine. These receptors were taken from a woman aged 18-30 years with glioma. Some clones in this sample may be carry-over from other donors' samples.

This clone has only one observation. This chain links TRBV29-1 with TRBJ2-5, with D perhaps TRBD1 (6 bases). CDR3 size: 12 residues. Germline V lookup: CDR1 SQVTM, CDR2 ANQGSEA. Trimming took off 6 bases at V and 4 bases at J, with 12 bases between the two ends. The CDR3: CSVDRIGETQYF. CDR3 coding DNA: TGCAGCGTCGACAGGATTGGAGAGACCCAGTACTTC.

The rearrangement uses TRBV11-3 and TRBJ2-2; D gene unclear. Germline CDR1 is SGHNT and CDR2 is YENEEA. V lost 4 bases and J 3 bases, leaving 6 bases between the germline ends. The CDR3 runs 13 residues. DNA for the CDR3: TGTGCCAGCAGCTGGCAGTACACCGGGGAGCTGTTTTTT. Residues: CASSWQYTGELFF.

V and J are TRBV6-5 and TRBJ2-2, with D unclear. V lost 0 bases and J 1 base, leaving 9 bases between the germline ends. Germline CDR1 reads MNHEY; CDR2 reads SVGAGI. The CDR3 runs 16 residues. The CDR3 DNA sequence: TGTGCCAGCAGTTACTCGCCTAGTCGGAACACCGGGGAGCTGTTTTTT. Translated, it gives CASSYSPSRNTGELFF.